This T cell receptor beta chain was sequenced for a study of T cell clonotyping in hematopoietic cell transplantation. Study conclusions and caveats: After transplant, recipient diversity fell while pathologically expanded clonotypes grew through day 180.

TCRdb's table, derived via immunoSEQ multiplex PCR, lists solely in-frame clones and lacks some. The sample lists some 8,800 clones, roughly 93% occurring once. In the case of this clone: Antigen specificity is unknown.

Recipients were bled about 28 days pretransplant and at posttransplant days 30, 100, 180. The sequence was collected from a male patient aged 45-60 years who had an allogeneic stem cell transplant from a related donor, so T cells may come from the graft donor. Some clones in this sample may be carry-over from other donors' samples. The material sequenced was PBMCs, taken 100 days after allogeneic stem cell transplant.

This CDR3 is CASSLTGNTEAFF. The CDR3 region has the DNA TGTGCCAGCAGCTTAACGGGGAACACTGAAGCTTTCTTT. The rearrangement uses TRBV11-3 and TRBJ1-1; D remains unclear. In germline, CDR1 is SGHNT, CDR2 YENEEA. CDR3 length: 13 residues. Between the trimmed V and J ends, which lost 2 bases and 1 base, there was a span of 5 bases.